These 32 T cell receptor beta chains were sequenced from one sample in a study of cytotoxic CD8 clonotypes in ibrutinib-treated CLL (dated by TCRdb to about 2021). The library relied on the immunoSEQ multiplex PCR assay. As stored in TCRdb, this immuneACCESS dataset retains in-frame rearrangements with V and J assigned. A fraction of the clones does not appear; measured against another copy, unresolved V genes explain less than half of the discrepancy, and the remainder lacks a known reason. The sample data list 150,000 or so clones, and 75% to 85% of these were observed just once. The ten most abundant clones make up 6.5% to 8% of the sample. The material sequenced was PBMCs, taken after 36 months of ibrutinib treatment. The receptors here all came from a human donor with chronic lymphocytic leukemia.

V gene TRBV29-1 combines with J gene TRBJ2-7; 7 bases agree with TRBD2. The trim removed 4 bases at V and 1 base at J, leaving 4 bases unmatched. The CDR3 extends over 13 amino acids. Germline CDR1 reads SQVTM; CDR2 reads ANQGSEA. The CDR3 region is CSVGAGTSYEQYF. The DNA for the CDR3 is TGCAGCGTTGGAGCGGGGACTTCCTACGAGCAGTACTTC.

This clone was picked up a small number of times. The rearrangement uses TRBV25-1 and TRBJ1-5; D not resolved. Germline CDR1 is MGHDK and CDR2 is SYGVNS. V was trimmed by 4 bases and J by 2 bases, leaving 3 bases between them. The CDR3 runs 12 residues. The CDR3 region has the DNA TGTGCCAGCAGTGGTGGCAATCAGCCCCAGCATTTT. Protein product: CASSGGNQPQHF.

The chain recombines TRBV6-5 with TRBJ2-7; TRBD2 is a possible D gene (5 bases). Germline lookup yields CDR1 MNHEY and CDR2 SVGAGI. Trimming cost V 3 bases and J 0 bases, with 15 bases left between them. The CDR3 sequence is 16 residues long. The CDR3 loop reads CASSYGGPFLSYEQYF. In DNA form, the CDR3 reads TGTGCCAGCAGTTATGGCGGGCCTTTCCTCTCCTACGAGCAGTACTTC.

This chain connects TRBV10-2 to TRBJ1-2; the D is unclear. The CDR3 has 14 amino acids. V lost 5 bases and J lost 2, with 12 bases in between. Germline loops: CDR1 WSHSY, CDR2 SAAADI. The CDR3: CASSPQHNNYGYTF. CDR3 bases: TGCGCCAGCAGTCCCCAGCACAACAACTATGGCTACACCTTC.

This clone was detected many times. This sequence joins TRBV10-3 and TRBJ1-4; D may be TRBD1 (5 bases). Germline lookup yields CDR1 ENHRY and CDR2 SYGVKD. This CDR3 region has 13 residues. V was cut by 10 bases and J by 8 bases, with 17 bases left in between. The CDR3 DNA is TGTGCCACCCAAGGGGCGGTAGAAGAAAAACTGTTTTTT. It encodes CATQGAVEEKLFF.

The V gene is TRBV10-2, the J gene TRBJ2-1; TRBD2 agrees at 7 bases. V gave up 0 bases and J gave up 2 bases; unmatched junction bases: 1. Germline loops: CDR1 WSHSY, CDR2 SAAADI. The CDR3 contains 15 residues. The CDR3 loop reads CASSESGLAYNEQFF. For the CDR3, the DNA is TGCGCCAGCAGTGAGTCAGGACTAGCCTACAATGAGCAGTTCTTC.

The chain has TRBV18 and TRBJ2-5; 11 positions agree with TRBD2. CDR1 and CDR2 from the germline V gene are KGHSH and LQKENI. Unmatched junction bases numbered 11, after V lost 3 bases and J lost 2 bases. This CDR3 comprises 18 residues. The CDR3 reads CASSPLPPGLAEQETQYF. CDR3 nucleotides: TGTGCCAGCTCACCGCTTCCCCCGGGACTAGCGGAACAAGAGACCCAGTACTTC.

This clone occurred once. This sequence joins TRBV15 and TRBJ2-1; the match to TRBD1 covers 8 bases. Germline CDR1 is LNHNV and CDR2 is YYDKDF (reference sequence). The CDR3 runs 15 residues. Unmatched junction bases numbered 5, after V lost 3 bases and J lost 4 bases. In nucleotides, the CDR3 is TGTGCCACCAGCAGGAGCAGGGGGCTATACAATGAGCAGTTCTTC. Amino acid sequence: CATSRSRGLYNEQFF.

V usage is TRBV2 and J usage is TRBJ2-3, with TRBD2 as a possible D gene (5 bases). The germline V gene encodes CDR1 SNHLY and CDR2 FYNNEI. The CDR3 length is 13 residues. V dropped 3 bases and J dropped 4 bases, with 8 bases sitting between them. The CDR3 region is CASSEWRADTQYF. The DNA of the CDR3 is TGTGCCAGCAGTGAGTGGCGGGCAGATACGCAGTATTTT.

This clone was detected only a few times. The chain combines TRBV4-1 with TRBJ1-1; 8 nucleotides agree with TRBD1. In germline, CDR1 is MGHRA, CDR2 YSYEKL. This CDR3 has 15 amino acids. With 2 bases clipped from V and 4 bases from J, the junction kept 6 bases outside the gene matches. CDR3 sequence: CASSQFRGLGTEAFF. The CDR3 coding sequence is TGCGCCAGCAGCCAATTCAGGGGGCTGGGCACTGAAGCTTTCTTT.

The chain is built from TRBV5-4 and TRBJ2-5; D not certain. Germline CDR1 is SGHNT and CDR2 is YYREEE (reference sequence). CDR3 size: 14 residues. With 0 bases removed from V and 5 bases from J, the gap between germline ends came to 11 bases. The CDR3 is CASSLDGPRETQYF. The CDR3 DNA sequence: TGTGCCAGCAGCTTGGACGGACCTCGGGAGACCCAGTACTTC.

V gene TRBV18 combines with J gene TRBJ2-7; maybe TRBD2 (6 bases). CDR3 length: 14 amino acids. Trimming left V 5 bases short and J 3 bases short, with 14 bases between. From germline, CDR1 is KGHSH and CDR2 LQKENI. Written as DNA, the CDR3 is TGTGCCAGCTCAAACCCGGGACTTCTCTACGAGCAGTACTTC. Translating gives CASSNPGLLYEQYF.

This chain links TRBV5-1 with TRBJ2-7; 12 nucleotides align to TRBD2. This CDR3 is 15 amino acids long. Germline CDR1 SGHRS, CDR2 YFSETQ. V trimming: 6 bases; J trimming: 4 bases; junction bases outside the gene matches: 8. CDR3 sequence: CASTGRLAGAYEQYF. CDR3 bases: TGCGCCAGCACCGGAAGACTAGCGGGAGCGTACGAGCAGTACTTC.

This chain joins TRBV7-6 and TRBJ1-2, with D hard to call. Per the germline V gene, CDR1 is SGHVS and CDR2 is FNYEAQ. V was trimmed by 2 bases and J by 4 bases, leaving 8 bases between them. The CDR3 runs 13 residues. The chain's CDR3 is CASSLSGSYGYTF. Here the CDR3 DNA reads TGTGCCAGCAGCTTATCGGGGAGCTATGGCTACACCTTC.

This rearrangement joins TRBV25-1 to TRBJ1-1; D perhaps matches TRBD1 (5 bases). This CDR3 comprises 13 residues. Germline V lookup: CDR1 MGHDK, CDR2 SYGVNS. The germline V and J ends were trimmed by 8 bases and 5 bases, with 15 bases remaining between them. CDR3 bases: TGTGCCAGCGGGAGTGCAGGGAGGACTGAAGCTTTCTTT. It specifies CASGSAGRTEAFF.

A few counts support this clone. This same CDR3 is encoded by further DNA sequences in the sample. V and J are TRBV5-4 and TRBJ1-1, with D possibly matching TRBD1 (5 bases). The CDR3 has 13 residues. V gave up 0 bases and J gave up 7 bases, with 10 bases separating them. The germline V gene encodes CDR1 SGHNT and CDR2 YYREEE (reference sequence). Here the CDR3 reads CASSLAGQGEAFF. The CDR3 coding sequence is TGTGCCAGCAGCTTGGCCGGCCAGGGTGAAGCTTTCTTT.

The gene calls are TRBV7-9 and TRBJ1-3; 7 positions agree with TRBD1. Germline V gene sequence: CDR1 SEHNR, CDR2 FQNEAQ (reference sequence). This CDR3 comprises 15 residues. Trimming took 5 bases from V and 0 from J; bases not matched to a gene: 4. The CDR3 here is CASSARTGSGNTIYF. DNA for the CDR3: TGTGCCAGCAGCGCCCGGACAGGCTCTGGAAACACCATATATTTT. The full variable domain, completed using reference TRBV7-9 and TRBJ1-3, is DTGVSQNPRHKITKRGQNVTFRCDPISEHNRLYWYRQTLGQGPEFLTYFQNEAQLEKSRLLSDRFSAERPKGSFSTLEIQRTEQGDSAMYLCASSARTGSGNTIYFGEGSWLTVV.

This rearrangement joins TRBV6-1 to TRBJ1-2, with 7 positions matching TRBD1. Germline values: CDR1 MNHNS, CDR2 SASEGT. Losses at the gene ends were 6 bases for V and 4 bases for J; bases not matched to a gene: 8. This CDR3 comprises 14 residues. CDR3 protein: CASRATGTAYGYTF. The CDR3 nucleotides are TGTGCCAGCAGGGCGACAGGGACGGCCTATGGCTACACCTTC.

Only one count was recorded for this clone. V gene TRBV5-4 combines with J gene TRBJ2-7, with D possibly called TRBD1 or TRBD2 (5 bases each). Trimming left V 5 bases short and J 8 bases short, with 14 bases between. CDR1 is SGHNT and CDR2 is YYREEE in the germline V gene (reference sequence). The CDR3 has 12 residues. The CDR3 DNA is TGTGCCAGCAGTAGTTCCCCGGGGCAGCAGTACTTC. It codes for CASSSSPGQQYF.

The chain links TRBV6-5 to TRBJ2-1, with D possibly matching TRBD1 (6 bases). The CDR3 runs 13 residues. Trimming took off 7 bases at V and 6 bases at J, with 13 bases between the two ends. Germline V gene data show CDR1 as MNHEY and CDR2 as SVGAGI. CDR3 region: CASTTGQINEQFF. CDR3 sequence (DNA): TGTGCCAGCACCACCGGACAGATCAATGAGCAGTTCTTC.

The chain carries TRBV30 and TRBJ2-3, with TRBD2 matching over 10 bases. Per germline, CDR1 GTSNPN and CDR2 SVGIG (reference sequence). The CDR3 runs 15 residues. V trimming: 4 bases; J trimming: 2 bases; junction bases outside the gene matches: 6. The CDR3 nucleotides read TGTGCCTGGACCTGGACTAGCGGAGCCACAGATACGCAGTATTTT. This translates into CAWTWTSGATDTQYF.

A few counts support this clone. This chain connects TRBV5-5 to TRBJ2-7; D remains unclear. Looked up from germline, CDR1 is SGHKS and CDR2 is YYEKEE (reference sequence). V lost 6 bases to trimming and J lost 4 bases, with 11 bases between them. This CDR3 has 12 amino acids. The CDR3 protein is CASTGQKYEQYF. The CDR3 nucleotides are TGTGCCAGCACGGGCCAAAAGTACGAGCAGTACTTC.

The chain uses TRBV6-1 and TRBJ2-2; D unclear. V lost 4 bases and J lost 1, with 4 bases in between. The CDR3 covers 13 residues. In germline, CDR1 is MNHNS, CDR2 SASEGT. The CDR3 DNA sequence: TGTGCCAGCAGTGCCCAGAACACCGGGGAGCTGTTTTTT. This encodes CASSAQNTGELFF.

The chain couples TRBV5-5 to TRBJ1-5, with 9 bases fitting TRBD1. V was clipped by 3 bases and J by 3 bases; unmatched bases: 4. The CDR3 consists of 15 residues. Germline V lookup: CDR1 SGHKS, CDR2 YYEKEE (reference sequence). The CDR3 bases are TGTGCCAGCAGCTGGGGACAGGGTTTCAATCAGCCCCAGCATTTT. This sequence encodes CASSWGQGFNQPQHF. The full variable domain, completed using reference TRBV5-5 and TRBJ1-5, is DAGVTQSPTHLIKTRGQQVTLRCSPISGHKSVSWYQQVLGQGPQFIFQYYEKEERGRGNFPDRFSARQFPNYSSELNVNALLLGDSALYLCASSWGQGFNQPQHFGDGTRLSIL.

V is TRBV27 and J is TRBJ2-7; the D gene is possibly TRBD1 (6 bases). CDR3 size: 15 residues. Germline assignment: CDR1 MNHEY and CDR2 SMNVEV (reference sequence). V gave up 3 bases and J gave up 2 bases, with 14 bases separating them. CDR3 protein: CASSFGWDTPYEQYF. The CDR3 DNA is TGTGCCAGCAGTTTCGGGTGGGACACCCCCTACGAGCAGTACTTC.

The gene calls are TRBV2 and TRBJ1-1; D might be TRBD1 (6 bases). There are 14 residues in the CDR3. V was clipped by 7 bases and J by 0 bases, with 12 bases between them. CDR1 is SNHLY, CDR2 FYNNEI, per germline. CDR3: CASTYRVMNTEAFF. DNA for the CDR3: TGTGCCAGCACTTACAGGGTAATGAACACTGAAGCTTTCTTT. The complete variable domain, with remaining parts taken from reference TRBV2 and TRBJ1-1, reads EPEVTQTPSHQVTQMGQEVILRCVPISNHLYFYWYRQILGQKVEFLVSFYNNEISEKSEIFDDQFSVERPDGSNFTLKIRSTKLEDSAMYFCASTYRVMNTEAFFGQGTRLTVV.

The chain carries TRBV6-6 and TRBJ1-5; D not resolved. The germline V gene has CDR1 MNHNY and CDR2 SVGAGI (reference sequence). V lost 2 bases and J 7 bases, leaving 12 bases between the germline ends. The CDR3 spans 14 residues. The CDR3 DNA is TGTGCCAGCAGTTACCAAATAGAGGGCCAGCCCCAGCATTTT. As protein: CASSYQIEGQPQHF.

J is TRBJ1-5 and V is TRBV28, with 7 bases matching TRBD1. V shed 7 bases, J shed 7 bases, and the junction held 13 bases outside the gene matches. The CDR3 is made up of 15 amino acids. Germline lookup yields CDR1 MDHEN and CDR2 SYDVKM. The CDR3 DNA is TGTGCCAGCACCATGCCACAGGGGATGGAACAGCCCCAGCATTTT. Translation: CASTMPQGMEQPQHF.

The chain has TRBV19 and TRBJ2-7; 12 nucleotides align to TRBD2. V shed 10 bases and J 4 bases; nucleotides not matched to a gene: 8. CDR3 length equals 14 residues. Germline CDR1 reads LNHDA; CDR2 reads SQIVND (reference sequence). The CDR3 region is CATRRTSGMYEQYF. In nucleotides, the CDR3 is TGTGCCACCCGACGGACTAGCGGGATGTACGAGCAGTACTTC.

The genes are TRBV5-1 and TRBJ2-2; 7 bases agree with TRBD2. Germline CDR1 SGHRS, CDR2 YFSETQ. The CDR3 spans 13 residues. The J segment lost 7 bases and the V segment lost 4 bases, leaving 4 bases of the junction unmatched. The CDR3 spells CASSPGGSGELFF. DNA of the CDR3: TGCGCCAGCAGCCCTGGCGGGAGCGGGGAGCTGTTTTTT.

The chain links TRBV2 to TRBJ2-2, with 7 nucleotides matching TRBD1. Looked up from germline, CDR1 is SNHLY and CDR2 is FYNNEI. This CDR3 is built from 18 residues. V was pared by 4 bases and J by 0 bases, with 11 bases of the junction left unmatched. CDR3 protein: CASSVLQTGYPNTGELFF. As DNA, the CDR3 is TGTGCCAGCAGTGTTCTCCAGACAGGGTACCCGAACACCGGGGAGCTGTTTTTT.

The rearrangement joins TRBV4-1 to TRBJ2-7; 9 nucleotides agree with TRBD2. J lost 5 bases, V lost 0 bases, and 8 bases had no gene match. CDR1 is MGHRA, CDR2 YSYEKL, per germline. This CDR3 comprises 16 residues. DNA for the CDR3: TGCGCCAGCAGCCAAGAAGGTGCGGGAGGGCCGGACGAGCAGTACTTC. The encoded protein is CASSQEGAGGPDEQYF.